A selection of T cell receptor beta chains follows, all from one sample in a study of T cell responses to AZD1222 COVID-19 vaccine. Clones were read by immunoSEQ multiplex PCR, and TCRdb kept only the in-frame ones, dropping some. The sample lists 150,000 or so clones; roughly 92% were seen once. Sequencing used peripheral blood, obtained on day 0 of AZD1222 vaccination. The receptor set was obtained from an adult in good health. Each CDR3 is given with its conserved first and last residue. The D gene is left open where the match is weak. Not every row has a clone size; where given, it reads once, few, many or a size class.

v_call: TRBV14
clone_size: NA
d_call: NA
j_call: TRBJ2-2
cdr3_aa: CASSQDYPGMTGELFF
cdr3_nt: TGTGCCAGCAGCCAAGATTACCCGGGGATGACCGGGGAGCTGTTTTTT

v_call: TRBV3-1/TRBV3-2
clone_size: NA
d_call: NA
j_call: TRBJ2-1
cdr3_aa: CASSQDWATNEQFF
cdr3_nt: TGTGCCAGCAGCCAAGATTGGGCTACCAATGAGCAGTTCTTC

v_call: TRBV5-1
clone_size: NA
d_call: NA
j_call: TRBJ1-1
cdr3_aa: CASSLLQGNTEAFF
cdr3_nt: TGCGCCAGCAGCTTGTTACAGGGGAACACTGAAGCTTTCTTT

v_call: TRBV18
clone_size: once
d_call: NA
j_call: TRBJ1-4
cdr3_aa: CASSGGSANEKLFF
cdr3_nt: TGTGCCAGCTCCGGGGGAAGTGCTAATGAAAAACTGTTTTTT

v_call: TRBV5-5
clone_size: once
d_call: NA
j_call: TRBJ1-6
cdr3_aa: CASSPSSYNSPLHF
cdr3_nt: TGTGCCAGCAGCCCCAGCTCCTATAATTCACCCCTCCACTTT

v_call: TRBV18
clone_size: once
d_call: NA
j_call: TRBJ2-7
cdr3_aa: CASSTSESGYEQYF
cdr3_nt: TGTGCCAGCTCAACGAGTGAATCCGGATACGAGCAGTACTTC

v_call: TRBV7-9
clone_size: NA
d_call: NA
j_call: TRBJ1-2
cdr3_aa: CASSRGMGEGVNYGYTF
cdr3_nt: TGTGCCAGCAGCAGGGGGATGGGCGAGGGCGTAAACTATGGCTACACCTTC

v_call: TRBV5-1
clone_size: NA
d_call: NA
j_call: TRBJ1-2
cdr3_aa: CASSLEGDRGYGYTF
cdr3_nt: TGCGCCAGCAGCTTGGAAGGGGACCGGGGCTATGGCTACACCTTC

v_call: TRBV5-4
clone_size: NA
d_call: NA
j_call: TRBJ2-7
cdr3_aa: CASSRPGVSYEQYF
cdr3_nt: TGTGCCAGCAGCCGGCCGGGTGTCTCCTACGAGCAGTACTTC

v_call: TRBV6-6
clone_size: once
d_call: TRBD1
j_call: TRBJ2-3
cdr3_aa: CASSYYRGDTQYF
cdr3_nt: TGTGCCAGCAGTTACTACAGGGGAGATACGCAGTATTTT

v_call: TRBV3-1/TRBV3-2
clone_size: NA
d_call: NA
j_call: TRBJ2-7
cdr3_aa: CASSHWDRPEQYF
cdr3_nt: TGTGCCAGCAGCCACTGGGATCGGCCCGAGCAGTACTTC

v_call: TRBV28
clone_size: NA
d_call: TRBD2
j_call: TRBJ2-7
cdr3_aa: CASSPGLAGFYEQYF
cdr3_nt: TGTGCCAGCAGCCCGGGACTAGCGGGGTTCTACGAGCAGTACTTC

v_call: TRBV7-4
clone_size: NA
d_call: NA
j_call: TRBJ1-2
cdr3_aa: CASSLTGRYGYTF
cdr3_nt: TGTGCCAGCAGCTTAACAGGCCGCTATGGCTACACCTTC

v_call: TRBV5-5
clone_size: NA
d_call: NA
j_call: TRBJ2-7
cdr3_aa: CASSLGQSYEQYF
cdr3_nt: TGTGCCAGCAGCTTGGGGCAGAGCTACGAGCAGTACTTC

v_call: TRBV29-1
clone_size: NA
d_call: NA
j_call: TRBJ2-1
cdr3_aa: CSVYDRYNEQFF
cdr3_nt: TGCAGCGTCTATGACAGGTACAATGAGCAGTTCTTC

v_call: TRBV9
clone_size: NA
d_call: TRBD2
j_call: TRBJ2-3
cdr3_aa: CASSRLAGFTDTQYF
cdr3_nt: TGTGCCAGCAGCCGACTAGCGGGGTTCACAGATACGCAGTATTTT

v_call: TRBV24-1
clone_size: once
d_call: TRBD1
j_call: TRBJ2-5
cdr3_aa: CATSDNNRGKRETQYF
cdr3_nt: TGTGCCACCAGTGATAACAACAGGGGAAAAAGGGAGACCCAGTACTTC

v_call: TRBV28
clone_size: NA
d_call: TRBD1
j_call: TRBJ2-5
cdr3_aa: CASSPPGQGPEETQYF
cdr3_nt: TGTGCCAGCAGTCCTCCGGGACAGGGACCGGAGGAGACCCAGTACTTC

v_call: TRBV10-1
clone_size: NA
d_call: TRBD2
j_call: TRBJ2-6
cdr3_aa: CASSSGGITNVLTF
cdr3_nt: TGCGCCAGCAGTAGCGGGGGGATTACCAACGTCCTGACTTTC

v_call: TRBV5-1
clone_size: once
d_call: TRBD2
j_call: TRBJ2-2
cdr3_aa: CASSRAGESTGELFF
cdr3_nt: TGCGCCAGCAGCCGGGCGGGGGAAAGTACCGGGGAGCTGTTTTTT

v_call: TRBV25-1
clone_size: NA
d_call: TRBD1
j_call: TRBJ1-1
cdr3_aa: CASSSSDRGITEAFF
cdr3_nt: TGTGCCAGCAGTAGTTCGGACAGGGGTATCACTGAAGCTTTCTTT

v_call: TRBV27
clone_size: NA
d_call: NA
j_call: TRBJ2-7
cdr3_aa: CASSRGVSLYEQYF
cdr3_nt: TGTGCCAGCAGTAGGGGGGTTTCGTTGTACGAGCAGTACTTC

v_call: TRBV19
clone_size: NA
d_call: TRBD2
j_call: TRBJ2-1
cdr3_aa: CASSRTSGSYNEQFF
cdr3_nt: TGTGCCAGTAGCAGGACTAGCGGGAGCTACAATGAGCAGTTCTTC

v_call: TRBV3-1/TRBV3-2
clone_size: NA
d_call: NA
j_call: TRBJ2-5
cdr3_aa: CASSHQETQYF
cdr3_nt: TGTGCCAGCAGCCACCAAGAGACCCAGTACTTC

v_call: TRBV21-1
clone_size: NA
d_call: NA
j_call: TRBJ1-5
cdr3_aa: CASSRRVFYSNQPQHF
cdr3_nt: TGTGCCAGCAGCCGCAGGGTGTTTTATAGCAATCAGCCCCAGCATTTT

v_call: TRBV24-1
clone_size: NA
d_call: TRBD1
j_call: TRBJ1-1
cdr3_aa: CATSDPGQAGTEAFF
cdr3_nt: TGTGCCACCAGTGACCCCGGACAGGCTGGCACTGAAGCTTTCTTT

v_call: TRBV7-6
clone_size: NA
d_call: TRBD1
j_call: TRBJ1-1
cdr3_aa: CASSPGTGGNTEAFF
cdr3_nt: TGTGCCAGCAGCCCCGGGACAGGAGGAAACACTGAAGCTTTCTTT

v_call: TRBV5-6
clone_size: NA
d_call: NA
j_call: TRBJ2-2
cdr3_aa: CASSLLGNPNTGELFF
cdr3_nt: TGTGCCAGCAGCTTGCTCGGGAACCCGAACACCGGGGAGCTGTTTTTT

v_call: TRBV28
clone_size: NA
d_call: TRBD1
j_call: TRBJ2-3
cdr3_aa: CASRFRTGPGYTQYF
cdr3_nt: TGTGCCAGCAGATTTAGGACAGGACCAGGGTATACGCAGTATTTT

v_call: TRBV29-1
clone_size: NA
d_call: NA
j_call: TRBJ2-1
cdr3_aa: CSVQRESLYNEQFF
cdr3_nt: TGCAGCGTACAAAGGGAGTCCCTATACAATGAGCAGTTCTTC

v_call: TRBV10-2
clone_size: NA
d_call: NA
j_call: TRBJ2-7
cdr3_aa: CASSELGRGFVNEQYF
cdr3_nt: TGCGCCAGCAGTGAGTTGGGGAGAGGGTTTGTCAACGAGCAGTACTTC

v_call: TRBV28
clone_size: NA
d_call: NA
j_call: TRBJ2-5
cdr3_aa: CASSFLGQETQYF
cdr3_nt: TGTGCCAGCAGTTTCCTGGGACAAGAGACCCAGTACTTC

v_call: TRBV6-5
clone_size: NA
d_call: TRBD1
j_call: TRBJ1-1
cdr3_aa: CASSSTGTGNTEAFF
cdr3_nt: TGTGCCAGCAGTTCGACCGGGACAGGGAACACTGAAGCTTTCTTT

v_call: TRBV11-2
clone_size: NA
d_call: TRBD1
j_call: TRBJ2-7
cdr3_aa: CASSLATGEQYF
cdr3_nt: TGTGCCAGCAGCTTAGCGACAGGGGAGCAGTACTTC

v_call: TRBV28
clone_size: NA
d_call: NA
j_call: TRBJ1-2
cdr3_aa: CASSLVQQAYGYTF
cdr3_nt: TGTGCCAGCAGTTTGGTACAGCAAGCCTATGGCTACACCTTC

v_call: TRBV5-1
clone_size: NA
d_call: NA
j_call: TRBJ2-1
cdr3_aa: CASSSWKLAPNEQFF
cdr3_nt: TGCGCCAGCAGCTCTTGGAAATTGGCGCCCAATGAGCAGTTCTTC

v_call: TRBV3-1/TRBV3-2
clone_size: NA
d_call: NA
j_call: TRBJ1-5
cdr3_aa: CASSRSRDYNQPQHF
cdr3_nt: TGTGCCAGCAGCCGGTCGCGGGATTACAATCAGCCCCAGCATTTT

v_call: TRBV27
clone_size: once
d_call: NA
j_call: TRBJ1-2
cdr3_aa: CASSPKSSADGYTF
cdr3_nt: TGTGCCAGCAGTCCCAAATCATCGGCCGATGGCTACACCTTC

v_call: TRBV27
clone_size: NA
d_call: NA
j_call: TRBJ1-6
cdr3_aa: CASSLYPTSQSNSPLHF
cdr3_nt: TGTGCCAGCAGTTTATATCCCACGTCGCAGAGCAATTCACCCCTCCACTTT

v_call: TRBV27
clone_size: NA
d_call: NA
j_call: TRBJ1-6
cdr3_aa: CASSLSDRRLLHF
cdr3_nt: TGTGCCAGCAGTTTATCTGACAGGCGCCTCCTCCACTTT

v_call: TRBV28
clone_size: NA
d_call: NA
j_call: TRBJ1-2
cdr3_aa: CASSLSPGRFRGYTF
cdr3_nt: TGTGCCAGCAGTCTTTCTCCCGGCAGGTTTCGCGGCTACACCTTC

v_call: TRBV11-3
clone_size: NA
d_call: NA
j_call: TRBJ2-1
cdr3_aa: CASSLDGLGGGDPDNEQFF
cdr3_nt: TGTGCCAGCAGCTTAGATGGTTTGGGCGGGGGCGATCCGGACAATGAGCAGTTCTTC

v_call: TRBV7-8
clone_size: NA
d_call: NA
j_call: TRBJ1-5
cdr3_aa: CASSPGANQPQHF
cdr3_nt: TGTGCCAGCAGCCCGGGGGCTAATCAGCCCCAGCATTTT

v_call: TRBV20-1
clone_size: NA
d_call: NA
j_call: TRBJ2-7
cdr3_aa: CSASQGGYEQYF
cdr3_nt: TGCAGTGCTAGTCAGGGTGGCTACGAGCAGTACTTC

v_call: TRBV9
clone_size: NA
d_call: TRBD1
j_call: TRBJ1-2
cdr3_aa: CASSDRGAVPMGYTF
cdr3_nt: TGTGCCAGCAGCGACAGGGGGGCAGTCCCGATGGGCTACACCTTC

v_call: TRBV11-2
clone_size: NA
d_call: NA
j_call: TRBJ1-6
cdr3_aa: CASSLDLVSNNSPLHF
cdr3_nt: TGTGCCAGCAGCTTAGATTTGGTTTCCAATAATTCACCCCTCCACTTT

v_call: TRBV2
clone_size: NA
d_call: NA
j_call: TRBJ2-2
cdr3_aa: CASGKGTGELFF
cdr3_nt: TGTGCCAGCGGGAAAGGGACCGGGGAGCTGTTTTTT

v_call: TRBV19
clone_size: NA
d_call: NA
j_call: TRBJ2-1
cdr3_aa: CASKALGRHSYNEQFF
cdr3_nt: TGTGCCAGTAAGGCCTTGGGCAGACACTCCTACAATGAGCAGTTCTTC

v_call: TRBV2
clone_size: NA
d_call: TRBD2
j_call: TRBJ2-1
cdr3_aa: CASSSLAGDNEQFF
cdr3_nt: TGTGCCAGCAGCTCACTAGCGGGAGACAATGAGCAGTTCTTC

v_call: TRBV10-3
clone_size: NA
d_call: TRBD1
j_call: TRBJ2-2
cdr3_aa: CAATPGQENTGELFF
cdr3_nt: TGTGCCGCTACTCCGGGACAGGAGAACACCGGGGAGCTGTTTTTT

v_call: TRBV20-1
clone_size: NA
d_call: NA
j_call: TRBJ2-5
cdr3_aa: CSASAGSRETQYF
cdr3_nt: TGCAGTGCTAGTGCGGGTTCGCGGGAGACCCAGTACTTC

v_call: TRBV6-1
clone_size: NA
d_call: NA
j_call: TRBJ2-1
cdr3_aa: CASSEIGPDEQFF
cdr3_nt: TGTGCCAGCAGTGAAATAGGTCCGGATGAGCAGTTCTTC

v_call: TRBV7-9
clone_size: NA
d_call: NA
j_call: TRBJ1-4
cdr3_aa: CASRKTGVANEKLFF
cdr3_nt: TGTGCCAGCAGGAAAACGGGGGTCGCTAATGAAAAACTGTTTTTT

v_call: TRBV5-4
clone_size: NA
d_call: NA
j_call: TRBJ2-3
cdr3_aa: CASSLGGSGSTDTQYF
cdr3_nt: TGTGCCAGCAGCTTGGGCGGGTCGGGCTCCACAGATACGCAGTATTTT